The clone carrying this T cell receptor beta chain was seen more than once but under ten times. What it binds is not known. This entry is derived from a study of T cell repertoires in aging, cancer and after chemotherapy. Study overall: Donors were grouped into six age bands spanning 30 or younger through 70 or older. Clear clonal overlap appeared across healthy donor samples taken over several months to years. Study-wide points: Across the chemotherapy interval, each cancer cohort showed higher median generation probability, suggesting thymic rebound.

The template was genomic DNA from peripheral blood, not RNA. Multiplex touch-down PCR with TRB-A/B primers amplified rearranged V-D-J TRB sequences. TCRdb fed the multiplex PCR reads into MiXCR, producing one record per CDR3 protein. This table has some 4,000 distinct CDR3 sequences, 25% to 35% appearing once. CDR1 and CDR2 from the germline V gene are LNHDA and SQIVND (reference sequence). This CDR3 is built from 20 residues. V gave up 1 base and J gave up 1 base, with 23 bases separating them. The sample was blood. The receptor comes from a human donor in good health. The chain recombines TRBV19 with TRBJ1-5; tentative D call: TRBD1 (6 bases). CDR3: CASSIGARDTLVVSNQPQHF. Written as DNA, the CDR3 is TGTGCCAGTAGTATAGGGGCCCGGGACACCCTTGTTGTAAGCAATCAGCCCCAGCATTTT.